This is a list of T cell receptor beta chains from one sample in a study of OX40 agonist ivuxolimab in advanced cancers. Some clones are missing from TCRdb's copy, which holds only in-frame ones; the method was immunoSEQ multiplex PCR. The sample shows over 40,000 clones, around four fifths of them seen only once. The sample in question was CD4+ or CD8+ T cells sorted from blood, obtained in a trial of the OX40 agonist ivuxolimab. The source is an adult with an advanced solid tumor such as melanoma, head and neck, liver or kidney cancer. CDR3s include the opening cysteine and the closing phenylalanine or tryptophan. Fields, in order: D gene, CDR3 length, V gene, J gene, clone size, CDR3 protein, CDR3 DNA. The D gene is left open where the match is weak. Rows may omit the clone size; those that give it use once, few, many or a size class.

TRBD2,15,TRBV19,TRBJ2-3,-,CASTHRGRGTDTQYF,TGTGCCAGTACCCACCGCGGGAGGGGGACAGATACGCAGTATTTT
-,14,TRBV28,TRBJ1-1,-,CASSLEQMNTEAFF,TGTGCCAGCAGTTTAGAGCAGATGAACACTGAAGCTTTCTTT
TRBD2,18,TRBV9,TRBJ2-4,-,CASSVEVGGRGAKNIQYF,TGTGCCAGCAGCGTAGAGGTCGGCGGGAGGGGAGCCAAAAACATTCAGTACTTC
-,14,TRBV30,TRBJ1-1,few,CAWTLGGEGTEAFF,TGTGCCTGGACCCTCGGTGGGGAAGGTACTGAAGCTTTCTTT
-,10,TRBV28,TRBJ2-7,-,CASSEDEQYF,TGTGCCAGCAGTGAGGACGAGCAGTACTTC
-,15,TRBV27,TRBJ2-2,-,CASSFRDGRTGELFF,TGTGCCAGCAGTTTCCGGGACGGACGCACCGGGGAGCTGTTTTTT
TRBD1,15,TRBV6-5,TRBJ2-3,-,CASNKRTGLSDTQYF,TGTGCCAGCAACAAAAGGACAGGGCTTTCAGATACGCAGTATTTT
-,17,TRBV11-3,TRBJ1-2,once,CASSTQRGGTRPVGYTF,TGTGCCAGCAGCACTCAGAGGGGGGGGACGCGGCCAGTGGGCTACACCTTC
-,17,TRBV30,TRBJ1-3,once,CAWSGTLGGTSGNTIYF,TGTGCCTGGAGTGGGACCCTTGGTGGGACTTCTGGAAACACCATATATTTT
-,14,TRBV28,TRBJ1-1,-,CASSLFRTGTEAFF,TGTGCCAGCAGTTTATTCCGGACGGGAACTGAAGCTTTCTTT
TRBD2,18,TRBV4-3,TRBJ2-3,-,CASSQAAGLAGNTDTQYF,TGCGCCAGCAGCCAGGCCGCGGGACTAGCGGGCAACACAGATACGCAGTATTTT
TRBD2,16,TRBV28,TRBJ2-3,-,CASSFLSSGTTDTQYF,TGTGCCAGCAGTTTCTTATCGAGCGGGACCACAGATACGCAGTATTTT
TRBD1,17,TRBV7-9,TRBJ1-1,-,CASSLPLIETGSHEAFF,TGTGCCAGCAGCTTACCTTTAATAGAGACAGGGTCTCATGAAGCTTTCTTT
-,14,TRBV5-1,TRBJ1-1,-,CASSLVGGGTEAFF,TGCGCCAGCAGCTTGGTTGGGGGAGGCACTGAAGCTTTCTTT
TRBD2,18,TRBV4-1,TRBJ2-1,-,CASSQDLAGGPRNNEQFF,TGCGCCAGCAGCCAAGATCTAGCGGGAGGGCCTAGGAACAATGAGCAGTTCTTC
-,13,TRBV4-1,TRBJ1-2,once,CASSQGQSYGYTF,TGCGCCAGCAGCCAAGGACAGAGCTATGGCTACACCTTC
TRBD2,17,TRBV28,TRBJ2-1,-,CASSRSLSGRTRGEQFF,TGTGCCAGCAGTCGAAGCCTCAGCGGGAGGACTAGGGGTGAGCAGTTCTTC
-,11,TRBV6-6,TRBJ1-1,-,CASSPAVEAFF,TGTGCCAGCAGCCCAGCAGTAGAAGCTTTCTTT
-,12,TRBV6-5,TRBJ2-7,-,CASSNTYYEQYF,TGTGCCAGCAGTAACACATACTACGAGCAGTACTTC
-,13,TRBV6-5,TRBJ2-5,-,CASSFPGTKTQYF,TGTGCCAGCAGTTTCCCCGGGACAAAGACCCAGTACTTC
-,13,TRBV19,TRBJ1-1,-,CASSSRGDTEAFF,TGTGCCAGTAGTAGCAGGGGTGACACTGAAGCTTTCTTT
-,15,TRBV6-1,TRBJ1-2,-,CASSPTLTRNYGYTF,TGTGCCAGCAGTCCCACCCTAACACGAAACTATGGCTACACCTTC
-,13,TRBV10-3,TRBJ1-1,-,CAITPTGDTEAFF,TGTGCCATCACCCCGACTGGAGACACTGAAGCTTTCTTT
-,11,TRBV5-8,TRBJ1-1,-,CASSFGSLAFF,TGTGCCAGCAGCTTTGGGTCGCTGGCTTTCTTT
-,15,TRBV29-1,TRBJ1-5,-,CSVPAGRGSRQPQHF,TGCAGCGTACCAGCAGGTAGGGGTTCGAGGCAGCCCCAGCATTTT
TRBD1,13,TRBV10-3,TRBJ1-5,-,CAISGTGNQPQHF,TGTGCCATCAGTGGGACAGGAAATCAGCCCCAGCATTTT
-,15,TRBV5-1,TRBJ2-7,-,CASSLGQGYSYEQYF,TGCGCCAGCAGCTTGGGCCAGGGCTACTCCTACGAGCAGTACTTC
-,16,TRBV28,TRBJ2-7,-,CASSLGGGGWSYEQYF,TGTGCCAGCAGTTTGGGAGGGGGAGGGTGGTCCTACGAGCAGTACTTC
-,13,TRBV10-3,TRBJ2-5,-,CAITAGTQETQYF,TGTGCCATCACGGCAGGCACCCAAGAGACCCAGTACTTC
TRBD2,16,TRBV5-1,TRBJ2-5,-,CASSSTSSGSRGTQYF,TGCGCCAGCAGCTCGACCTCTAGCGGGAGTAGGGGGACCCAGTACTTC
-,14,TRBV19,TRBJ2-1,-,CASSIDLDRNEQFF,TGTGCCAGTAGTATAGATCTAGATCGCAATGAGCAGTTCTTC
-,14,TRBV19,TRBJ2-4,-,CASSIYLAKNIQYF,TGTGCCAGTAGTATATACTTAGCCAAAAACATTCAGTACTTC
-,15,TRBV9,TRBJ2-1,-,CASSFRDVPYNEQFF,TGTGCCAGCAGCTTCCGGGACGTGCCCTACAATGAGCAGTTCTTC
-,16,TRBV7-9,TRBJ2-5,once,CASSLIGQSFGETQYF,TGTGCCAGCAGCTTAATAGGTCAATCGTTTGGGGAGACCCAGTACTTC
-,14,TRBV21-1,TRBJ2-7,few,CASTPPAGSYEQYF,TGTGCCAGCACCCCCCCAGCGGGCTCCTACGAGCAGTACTTC
-,18,TRBV1,TRBJ2-3,-,CTSSRRLAGGPRTDTQYF,TGCACCAGCAGCCGCCGACTAGCGGGAGGGCCGAGGACAGATACGCAGTATTTT
TRBD1,14,TRBV19,TRBJ1-5,-,CASHGGQLGQPQHF,TGTGCCAGCCATGGGGGACAGCTTGGGCAGCCCCAGCATTTT
TRBD2,18,TRBV10-2,TRBJ2-3,-,CASSTGTSVFWSTDTQYF,TGCGCCAGCAGTACCGGGACTAGCGTGTTTTGGAGCACAGATACGCAGTATTTT
TRBD1,15,TRBV28,TRBJ2-7,-,CASSTPTGGSYEQYF,TGTGCCAGCAGTACCCCGACAGGGGGCTCCTACGAGCAGTACTTC
-,13,TRBV6-6,TRBJ1-1,-,CASSPYLNTEAFF,TGTGCCAGCAGCCCTTACTTGAACACTGAAGCTTTCTTT
TRBD2,18,TRBV19,TRBJ2-1,-,CASSRLVKAGGRADKQFF,TGTGCCAGTAGTAGGCTGGTGAAAGCGGGAGGCCGAGCTGATAAGCAGTTCTTC
TRBD1,13,TRBV4-1,TRBJ2-1,-,CASSYGTDNEQFF,TGCGCCAGCAGCTACGGGACAGACAATGAGCAGTTCTTC
TRBD1,13,TRBV15,TRBJ2-1,-,CATYTDRYNEQFF,TGTGCCACCTACACGGACAGGTACAATGAGCAGTTCTTC
-,15,TRBV7-2,TRBJ2-5,-,CASSLVGTSQETQYF,TGTGCCAGCAGCTTAGTCGGGACTTCCCAAGAGACCCAGTACTTC
TRBD2,15,TRBV18,TRBJ2-1,-,CASSRPSGSYNEQFF,TGTGCCAGCTCACGTCCTAGCGGCTCCTACAATGAGCAGTTCTTC
TRBD2,16,TRBV7-6,TRBJ2-3,-,CASSFSHGGSRDTQYF,TGTGCCAGCAGCTTTAGCCACGGGGGGTCCAGAGATACGCAGTATTTT
TRBD2,17,TRBV7-8,TRBJ2-7,few,CASSLGLAGVGIYEQYF,TGTGCCAGCAGCTTAGGACTAGCGGGAGTGGGGATCTACGAGCAGTACTTC
-,13,TRBV9,TRBJ1-3,once,CASSRSSGNTIYF,TGTGCCAGCAGCAGGAGCTCTGGAAACACCATATATTTT
-,15,TRBV28,TRBJ2-5,-,CASTSRTRGRETQYF,TGTGCCAGCACCAGCCGGACCAGAGGTAGGGAGACCCAGTACTTC
-,15,TRBV18,TRBJ1-1,few,CASSPPAPRGTEAFF,TGTGCCAGCTCACCACCGGCCCCAAGGGGCACTGAAGCTTTCTTT
TRBD1,16,TRBV6-5,TRBJ2-2,-,CASSYRVTGVAGELFF,TGTGCCAGCAGTTATAGAGTTACAGGGGTGGCCGGGGAGCTGTTTTTT
-,15,TRBV21-1,TRBJ1-5,-,CASSKAPNSNQPQHF,TGTGCCAGCAGCAAAGCACCCAATAGCAATCAGCCCCAGCATTTT
TRBD1,15,TRBV5-4,TRBJ2-7,-,CASSLGYRGSYEQYF,TGTGCCAGCAGCTTGGGGTACAGGGGATCCTACGAGCAGTACTTC
-,12,TRBV9,TRBJ2-2,once,CASSVASGELFF,TGTGCCAGCAGCGTAGCTTCCGGGGAGCTGTTTTTT
-,13,TRBV10-3,TRBJ2-7,-,CAIRGTSGDEQYF,TGTGCCATCCGCGGGACCTCGGGGGACGAGCAGTACTTC
-,18,TRBV5-5,TRBJ2-7,-,CASSLFGITADISYEQYF,TGTGCCAGCAGCCTGTTCGGCATAACAGCCGATATCTCCTACGAGCAGTACTTC
TRBD1,15,TRBV7-2,TRBJ2-5,-,CASSLALTGKETQYF,TGTGCCAGCAGCTTAGCGCTGACAGGGAAGGAGACCCAGTACTTC
-,14,TRBV11-3,TRBJ2-1,-,CASSSRAGWNEQFF,TGTGCCAGCAGCTCCCGTGCGGGATGGAATGAGCAGTTCTTC
-,15,TRBV19,TRBJ2-6,once,CASSPDSSGANVLTF,TGTGCCAGTAGTCCGGACAGCTCTGGGGCCAACGTCCTGACTTTC